Described below is a single TCR beta chain sequence and its context. This CDR3 region has 12 residues. Germline V gene lookup returns CDR1 GTSNPN and CDR2 SVGIG (reference sequence). Trimming left V 6 bases short and J 3 bases short, with 11 bases between. It was cDNA, reverse transcribed from extracted RNA, that served as the sequencing template. Repertoires were generated with immunoSEQ multiplex PCR, while TCRdb's copy carries only in-frame clones and drops some. The sample records about 200,000 clones, 35% to 40% being singletons. The sample originates from a study of CD8+ T cells in alopecia areata. Regarding treatment: oral pan-JAK inhibitor, 5-10 mg twice daily.

The TCR sequence derives from a human donor with alopecia areata. The genes are TRBV30 and TRBJ1-1; tentative D call: TRBD1 (5 bases). The source material was CD4+ T cells sorted from blood, sampled around week 30, from a patient treated with tofacitinib. The CDR3 DNA follows: TGTGCCTGCCTGATGGGGGACACTGAAGCTTTCTTT. Translated: CACLMGDTEAFF.